Listed here is a single T cell receptor beta chain. Its matching antigen is unknown. The data were obtained in a study of pediatric ulcerative colitis. Findings and limits, study-wide: Blood samples from a couple of patients yielded substantially fewer templates and were excluded from blood-rectal overlap analysis. Clonal expansions reduced rectal repertoire diversity in acute severe colitis. Some T cells in rectal biopsies may come from blood, especially with overt colitis.

Libraries were prepared by immunoSEQ multiplex PCR; TCRdb keeps only in-frame clonotypes and omits some of them. Found here are about 34,000 clones, 60% to 85% of them singletons; the top ten hold over 8.5%. The rectum was sampled with one to two pinch biopsies at colonoscopy. Sample: gut tissue. The sequence was obtained from a boy under 18 with severe ulcerative colitis.

The CDR3 spells CASSVGTRPYNEQFF. DNA for the CDR3: TGTGCCAGCAGTGTCGGGACTAGACCCTACAATGAGCAGTTCTTC. This chain connects TRBV6-6 to TRBJ2-1; 8 bases line up with TRBD2. CDR3 size: 15 residues. V shed 5 bases and J 2 bases; nucleotides not matched to a gene: 5. Germline loops: CDR1 MNHNY, CDR2 SVGAGI (reference sequence).